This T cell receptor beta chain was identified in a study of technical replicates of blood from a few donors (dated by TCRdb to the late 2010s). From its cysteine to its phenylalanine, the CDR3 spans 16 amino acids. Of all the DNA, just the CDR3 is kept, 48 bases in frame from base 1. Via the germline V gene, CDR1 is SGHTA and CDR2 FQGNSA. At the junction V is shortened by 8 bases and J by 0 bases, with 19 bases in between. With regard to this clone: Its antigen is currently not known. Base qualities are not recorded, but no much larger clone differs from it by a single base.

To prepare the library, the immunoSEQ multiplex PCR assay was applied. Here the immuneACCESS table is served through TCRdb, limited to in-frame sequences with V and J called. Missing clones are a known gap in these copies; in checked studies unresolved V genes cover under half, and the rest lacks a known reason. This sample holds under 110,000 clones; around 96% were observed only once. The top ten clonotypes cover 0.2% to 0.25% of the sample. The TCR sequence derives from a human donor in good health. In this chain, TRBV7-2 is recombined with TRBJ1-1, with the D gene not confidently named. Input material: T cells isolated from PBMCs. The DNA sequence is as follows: TGTGCCAGCCTCACTTGGGCGACGGACTTGAACACTGAAGCTTTCTTT. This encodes CASLTWATDLNTEAFF.